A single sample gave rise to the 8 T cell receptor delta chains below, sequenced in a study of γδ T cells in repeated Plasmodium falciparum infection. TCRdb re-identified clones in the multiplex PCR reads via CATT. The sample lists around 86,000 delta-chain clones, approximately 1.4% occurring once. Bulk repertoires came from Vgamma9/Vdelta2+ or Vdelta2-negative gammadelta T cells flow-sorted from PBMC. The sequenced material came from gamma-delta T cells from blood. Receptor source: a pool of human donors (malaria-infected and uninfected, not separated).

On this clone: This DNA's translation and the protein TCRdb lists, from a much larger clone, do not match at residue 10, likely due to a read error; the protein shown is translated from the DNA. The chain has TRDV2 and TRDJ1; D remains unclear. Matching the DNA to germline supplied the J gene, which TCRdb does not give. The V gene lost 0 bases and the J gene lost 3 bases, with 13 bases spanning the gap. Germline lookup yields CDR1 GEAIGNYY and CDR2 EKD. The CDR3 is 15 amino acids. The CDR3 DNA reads TGTGCCTGTGACACCGTAGAAGAGGATGCCGATAAACTCATCTTT. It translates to CACDTVEEDADKLIF.

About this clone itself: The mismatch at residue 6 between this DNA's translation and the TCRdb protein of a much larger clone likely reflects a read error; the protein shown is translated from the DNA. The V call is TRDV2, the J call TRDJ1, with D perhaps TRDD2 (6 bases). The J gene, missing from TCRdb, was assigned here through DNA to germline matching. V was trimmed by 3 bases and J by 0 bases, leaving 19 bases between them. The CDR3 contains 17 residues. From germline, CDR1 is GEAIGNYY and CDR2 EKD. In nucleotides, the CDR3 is TGTGCCTGTGACCTCCTCCTACGGAACGAGAACACCGATAAACTCATCTTT. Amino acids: CACDLLLRNENTDKLIF.

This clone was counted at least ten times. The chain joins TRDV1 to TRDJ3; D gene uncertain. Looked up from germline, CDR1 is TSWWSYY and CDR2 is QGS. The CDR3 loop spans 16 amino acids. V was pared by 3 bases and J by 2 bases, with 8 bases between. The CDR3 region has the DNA TGTGCTCTTGGGGATCGCCCGGCCTGGGACACCCGACAGATGTTTTTC. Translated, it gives CALGDRPAWDTRQMFF.

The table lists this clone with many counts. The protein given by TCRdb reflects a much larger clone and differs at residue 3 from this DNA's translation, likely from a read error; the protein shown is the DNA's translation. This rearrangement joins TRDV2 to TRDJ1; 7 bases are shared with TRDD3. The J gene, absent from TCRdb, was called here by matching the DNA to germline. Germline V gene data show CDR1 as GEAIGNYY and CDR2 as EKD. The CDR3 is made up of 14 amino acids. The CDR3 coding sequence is TGTGCCCGTGACACTTTGGTACTGGGGGATAAACTCATCTTT. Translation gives CARDTLVLGDKLIF.

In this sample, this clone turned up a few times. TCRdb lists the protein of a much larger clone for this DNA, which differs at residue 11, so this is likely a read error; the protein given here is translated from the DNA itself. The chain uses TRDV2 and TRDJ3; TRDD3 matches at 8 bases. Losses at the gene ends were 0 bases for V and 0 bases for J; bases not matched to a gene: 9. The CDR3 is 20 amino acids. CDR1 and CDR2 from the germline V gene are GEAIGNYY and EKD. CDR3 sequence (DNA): TGTGCCTGTGACACCGTGACTGGGGGGGAGGGCTCCTGGGACACCCGACAGATGTTTTTC. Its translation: CACDTVTGGEGSWDTRQMFF.

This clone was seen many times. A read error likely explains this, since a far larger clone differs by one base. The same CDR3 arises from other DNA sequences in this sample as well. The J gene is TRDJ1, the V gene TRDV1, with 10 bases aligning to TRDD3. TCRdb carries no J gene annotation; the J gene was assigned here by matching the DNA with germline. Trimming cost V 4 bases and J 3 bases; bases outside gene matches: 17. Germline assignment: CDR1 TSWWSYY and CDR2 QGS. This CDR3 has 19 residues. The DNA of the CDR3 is TGTGCTCTTGGGGGGCAAATAGTCCTGGGGGATAGGAAATCCGATAAACTCATCTTT. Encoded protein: CALGGQIVLGDRKSDKLIF.

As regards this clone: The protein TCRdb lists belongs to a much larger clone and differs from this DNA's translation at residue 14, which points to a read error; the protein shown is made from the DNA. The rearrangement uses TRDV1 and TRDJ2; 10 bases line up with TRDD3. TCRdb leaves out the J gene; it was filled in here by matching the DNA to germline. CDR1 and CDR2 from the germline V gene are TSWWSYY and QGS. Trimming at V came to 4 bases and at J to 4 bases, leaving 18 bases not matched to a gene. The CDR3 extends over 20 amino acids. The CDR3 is CALGASYGGYGGSSTAQLFF. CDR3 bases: TGTGCTCTTGGGGCTTCCTACGGGGGATACGGGGGCTCTTCGACAGCACAACTCTTCTTT.

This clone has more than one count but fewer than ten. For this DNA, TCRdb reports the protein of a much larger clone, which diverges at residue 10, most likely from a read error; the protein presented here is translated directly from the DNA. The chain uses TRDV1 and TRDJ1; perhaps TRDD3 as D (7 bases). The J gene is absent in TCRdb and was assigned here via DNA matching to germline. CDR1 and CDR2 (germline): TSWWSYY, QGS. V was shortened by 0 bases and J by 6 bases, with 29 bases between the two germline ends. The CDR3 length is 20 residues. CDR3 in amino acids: CALGELSPLPNLQGGYKLIF. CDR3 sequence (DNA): TGTGCTCTTGGGGAACTTTCGCCCCTTCCAAACCTACAGGGGGGATATAAACTCATCTTT.